The entry that follows covers one T cell receptor beta chain sequence. The antigen is not known. This CDR3 is 17 amino acids long. Germline CDR1 DFQATT, CDR2 SNEGSKA (reference sequence). This entry is derived from a study of T cells expressing NK-cell markers. As for the study in general: Sorted CD3+CD56-NKG2C+, CD3+CD56+NKG2C- and CD3+CD56+NKG2C+ T cells were the source of the TCR beta repertoires. Among eight sequenced donors, seven carried HCMV seropositivity while one was seronegative. General observations from the study: Dominant NKG2C+ clonotypes were found to form about 1.0-7.5% of CD8+ T cells in six donors. A few of the donors also had these clonotypes leading their CD3+CD56-NKG2C+ fraction.

After re-calling the 5' RACE reads, TCRdb lists one entry per CDR3 protein, DNA absent. Across some 460,000 distinct CDR3 sequences, the top ten clones capture 1.4% of the sample. The chain couples TRBV20-1 to TRBJ2-7; the D gene TCRdb calls, TRBD2, cannot be checked with no DNA. Specimen: blood T cells: a sorted CD56 or NKG2C T cell subset, CD4+ or CD8+ T cells, or bulk PBMC T cells (not recorded which). The receptor was isolated from a woman aged 50 to 60 in good health. The CDR3 sequence is CSASETSGRARLYEQYF.